This T cell receptor beta chain emerged from a study of cytomegalovirus exposure and HLA in healthy donors listed by TCRdb under 2017. Background for the entire study: In an earlier analysis of 550 to 750 of the donors, 276 Gb of sequence data and 120 million or so unique TCR beta sequences from about 179 million T cells were reported. Approximately 310 gigabases of sequencing data and around 87 million unique TCR sequences were included in an early release covering about 600 HLA-typed donors. Among the roughly 390 genotyped donors, around 81% belonged to the genetic ancestry cluster associated with self-reported Caucasian donors. The study was designed to test whether signatures of past pathogen exposure could be identified by cataloging public T cell receptors. Using immunosequencing, the study profiled T cell repertoires from 640 or so subjects and related those repertoires to cytomegalovirus serostatus. Besides the first cohort of approximately 710 subjects, a separate validation cohort made up of roughly 130 different subjects was used. High-throughput TCR immunosequencing, statistical association of individual TCRs with disease status, and machine learning were combined to predict cytomegalovirus infection status. A later analysis re-examined previously published TCR beta repertoires from more than 550 donors and added high-resolution HLA genotyping to investigate patterns of TCR occurrence. Rather than using new phenotypic data, the later analysis identified candidate immune exposures from TCR beta sequences and from how often those sequences occurred across donors. An earlier analysis of several hundred of the donors applied high-throughput TCR beta sequencing to assess whether each TCR beta V gene segment acted as functional or pseudogenic. Donor age, sex, ethnicity and CMV serostatus were collected together with the repertoire data. Genome-wide SNP genotypes for about 65% of the 666 donors were used in a later genetic analysis, which treated that subset as a discovery cohort. Every repertoire in the discovery cohort had been generated on one and the same sequencing platform. Class I and class II HLA loci were covered by the typing at four-digit resolution. The number of donors typed differed by locus, with about 629-630 for A, B, C, DRB1 and DQB1, 522 for DQA1, 606 for DPA1, and over 400 for DPB1. Five DR-DQ haplotypes were handled as single units for association and clustering, since linkage in the cohort was strong. Across about 380 genotyped donors of the cohort, an average of about 220,000 unique TCR beta nucleotide sequences per donor were sequenced, and roughly 17% of those sequences were non-productive.

Comment on this clone: Its recognized antigen is unknown. No base quality information exists; no much larger clone differs at one position.

Libraries were constructed by the immunoSEQ multiplex PCR assay. The multiplex PCR relied on a mix of 60 forward primers for TCR Vbeta segments and 13 reverse primers for TCR Jbeta segments. A multiplex PCR assay on genomic DNA amplified the CDR3 region of rearranged TCR beta genes. Amplified TCR beta libraries were sequenced as 87-base-pair reads on the Illumina HiSeq System. In the paper's pipeline: A later analysis counted 65 million to 90 million unique TCR beta chains across the approximately 700 repertoires, and some 11 million of these chains were shared by at least two donors. To remove PCR and sequencing errors, raw reads were error-corrected and collapsed into unique sequences using a nearest-neighbor algorithm that merged closely related sequences. To assign V, D and J gene segments, CDR3 sequences were aligned to IMGT reference sequences. For a sequence to be retained, a match of at least six nucleotides was required to both a V gene segment and a J gene segment. A rearrangement was called productive if the CDR3 had no stop codons and remained in frame with V and J, and every other rearrangement was called non-productive. CDR3 was defined by IMGT convention, running from the second conserved V-encoded cysteine to the conserved J-encoded phenylalanine. The earlier analysis of 500 to 600 of the donors excluded sequences that lacked an unambiguous match to a single V gene segment. An earlier analysis of 550 to 650 of the donors classified V segments as functional when productive rearrangements were above 56.7% and as segregating when the standard deviation between donors was above 5%. To diagnose cytomegalovirus status from the catalog of TCR beta chain sequences, a statistical classification framework was built. A later analysis assigned V and J genes by comparing TCR nucleotide sequences with IMGT/GENE-DB human TR gene sequences. In a later analysis, CDR3 sequences and most-parsimonious VDJ recombination scenarios were assigned using the TCRdist pipeline. In a later analysis, each TCR beta chain was defined by its CDR3 amino acid sequence together with its V-gene family, and reads lacking a unique V-gene family were excluded. To address suspected cross-contamination and a sequencing artifact, a later analysis removed 550 to 750 highly shared, low-generation-probability nucleotide sequences. In a later analysis, a clonal expansion index for each public chain was calculated from normalized within-repertoire ranks of inferred template counts. Generation probabilities in a later analysis came from a VDJ recombination model fitted to out-of-frame rearrangements, and those results were checked against IGoR. Hypergeometric tests were used in a later analysis to score TCR-TCR, TCR-HLA and TCR-CMV co-occurrence, with a repertoire-size bias correction applied to the TCR pairs. False discovery rates were estimated in a later analysis by permuting HLA or CMV assignments 20 times. In a later analysis, co-occurring TCRs were grouped using DBSCAN, and TCRdist sequence similarity was added for clustering within HLA-allele-positive subsets. Co-occurrence clustering excluded repertoires with fewer than 30,000 or more than 120,000 public chains, plus five with anomalous nucleotide sharing. TCRdb stores this immuneACCESS table with in-frame sequences only. Part of the clones is absent; in the studies checked, under half of the shortfall reflects unresolved V genes, and no reason is known for the rest. V and J calls and clone size are copied from that table; D and trimming were computed from the DNA. The sample table lists more than 100,000 clones, roughly 80% of them with a count of one. Approximately 3.7% of the sample comes from the top ten.

The cohort was made up of 666 healthy bone marrow donors. All cohort members were sampled while nominally healthy, although unrecorded immune exposures were likely present. The donor was CMV seropositive and was included in the group of 300 or so seropositive cohort members. A peripheral blood sample was collected from each donor, and TCR beta sequencing was performed on peripheral blood mononuclear cells. The Qiagen DNeasy Blood Extraction Kit was used to extract genomic DNA from the blood cell samples. CDR1 and CDR2, per the germline V gene (reference sequence), are DFQATT and SNEGSKA. V is pruned by 6 bases and J by 10 bases, leaving 3 bases of the junction without a gene match. The CDR3 covers 11 residues, taking in both the cysteine and the phenylalanine. Only the CDR3 portion is preserved as DNA: 33 bases, with reading frame beginning at the first base. The paper's findings and limits, for the study overall: A group of highly shared sequence variants was considered likely to be a technical artifact of the sequencing pipeline. Because some donors lacked HLA typing at each locus, the association tests relied only on the typed subset. Because counts were too low, about 17 rarely observed V segments, including chromosome 9 orphons, were excluded from the earlier analysis of some 540 of the donors. In an earlier analysis of some 540 of the donors, most TCR beta V segments appeared in productive rearrangements about 87% or about 30% of the time, broadly matching IMGT annotations. Across donors, most TCR sequences were observed very rarely, whereas some public TCRs were present in many individuals. For the cohort, immune exposure information was limited to CMV serostatus. Compared with the approximately 600-donor mean, donors in an Asian-associated ancestry cluster had fewer N-insertions in productive TCRs, according to a later genetic analysis. A later analysis associated 17,000 or so TCR beta sequences with specific HLA alleles at a false discovery rate of 0.05. In this cohort, only TCR beta chains were sequenced, and detectable features were limited by the absence of alpha or paired-chain data. In a later analysis, HLA-associated TCR beta chains were found to be more clonally expanded and to have lower generation probabilities than equally common non-associated chains. A further reported finding was that TCR beta sequences accurately predicted the HLA-A and HLA-B alleles for most subjects in the first cohort. Correlated functional status among segregating V segments might be attributable to linkage disequilibrium, but an unknown experimental factor could not be ruled out. When HLA alleles, especially DR and DQ, strongly co-occurred, attributing TCR associations to individual alleles was difficult. Because the 87-base-pair reads could not distinguish some IMGT-functional V segments, including TRBV6-2 and TRBV6-3, those segments were excluded. In vitro tests confirmed that a few of the cytomegalovirus-associated TCR beta chains recognize cytomegalovirus antigens. The study gave a list of 150 to 200 TCR beta chains associated with cytomegalovirus. According to the authors, the approach could potentially be generalized to other disease states and immunological phenotypes. In a later analysis, the rate of TCR association differed among HLA loci, with DRB1 alleles having the most associated TCRs and HLA-C alleles having the fewest. A later genetic analysis associated a missense DCLRE1C variant with V-gene and J-gene trimming of TCR beta chains, and an independent cohort replicated the association. A later analysis found that most CMV-associated TCR beta chains appeared HLA-restricted, with HLA associations seemingly driven largely by CMV exposure. A later analysis reported that several top co-occurrence clusters appeared linked to parvovirus B19, influenza, CMV and Epstein-Barr virus. In both the original and validation cohorts, the classifier was reported to diagnose cytomegalovirus status with high specificity and sensitivity. The presence/absence analyses assumed that sequencing depth was roughly uniform across donors, and that assumption may not be true.

The sequence links TRBV20-1 to TRBJ1-6; TRBD1 lines up with 7 middle nucleotides. The sequencing sample was made of PBMCs. The clonotype was recovered from a man aged 50-59 years in good health and CMV-seropositive. The encoded CDR3 is CSATGLSPLHF. The sequenced DNA is TGCAGTGCGACAGGGCTCTCACCCCTCCACTTT.